This T cell receptor (beta chain) was retrieved from a study of blood T cell repertoires in COVID-19. About the research overall: Acute and convalescent COVID-19 samples came from the United States, Italy and Spain. The cDNA or gDNA used as material had been derived from T cells, B-cell-depleted T cells, or PBMCs.

Original methodology: Reference gene primer amplification gave estimated nucleated cell counts. Assay: immunoSEQ multiplex PCR; the TCRdb copy retains only in-frame clones and omits some. V and J calls and clone size come straight from that table; D and trimming were deduced from the DNA. The sample shows around 140,000 clones, approximately 84% of them seen only once. The V gene's germline CDR1 is SGHAT and CDR2 FQNNGV. Trimming cost V 2 bases and J 0 bases; bases outside gene matches: 6. The CDR3 is 17 residues long. The material sequenced was peripheral blood. The chain recombines TRBV11-2 with TRBJ2-4; TRBD1 agrees at 8 bases. This TCR derives from a human donor in a cohort sampled during active COVID-19. The CDR3 sequence: CASSLPGTGLAKNIQYF. CDR3 sequence (DNA): TGTGCCAGCAGCTTACCCGGGACAGGTCTAGCCAAAAACATTCAGTACTTC.